The T cell receptor beta chain described here comes from a study of regulatory T cells in long-lasting Graves disease. The time point was: persistent/refractory GD, antithyroid drugs over 5 years with positive TRAb. TCR sequences were obtained from RNA taken from PBMCs. Patients hailed from an endocrinology department in Xi'an, China. After removal of 5 bases from V and 7 bases from J, the junction contained 7 bases not matched to a gene. The CDR3 runs to 14 residues. The germline V gene has CDR1 MDHEN and CDR2 SYDVKM. This clonotype has a handful of counts. Sequencing libraries for TCR beta were prepared with iRepertoire HTBI primers and Arm-PCR of CDR3 regions. TCRdb fed the multiplex PCR reads into MiXCR, producing one record per CDR3 protein. The sample includes more than 350,000 distinct CDR3 sequences, 21% of them seen just once.

The material sequenced was peripheral blood mononuclear cells (PBMCs), taken when the disease was refractory, from a patient treated with antithyroid drugs. The receptor was derived from a female donor with Graves disease. The chain is built from TRBV28 and TRBJ1-5, with TRBD1 matching 8 bases. The DNA of the CDR3 is TGTGCCAGCAGTACGGGACAGGCCTCCCAGCCCCAGCATTTT. This encodes CASSTGQASQPQHF.